This TCR beta chain was recovered during a study of T cells in Graves' hyperthyroidism and ophthalmopathy. Across the whole study: Prior to any treatment, at the point of initial diagnosis, peripheral blood was collected.

The table lists this clonotype with many counts. What it binds is not known. Germline V gene lookup returns CDR1 SGHAT and CDR2 FQNNGV. The CDR3 consists of 14 residues. The germline V and J ends were trimmed by 5 bases and 1 base, with 10 bases remaining between them. General study findings and limits: Expanded thyroid clonotypes (above 0.001) were mostly also found in blood.

TCR beta CDR3 sequences were amplified from RNA transcripts. HTBI primers were employed in a first-round RT-PCR of the TCR CDR3. MiXCR, run by TCRdb on the multiplex PCR reads, gives a single entry per CDR3 protein. The profile shows fewer than 400,000 distinct CDR3 sequences, roughly 25% of them singletons. This clonotype was obtained from a man between 45 and 60 years old with Graves' hyperthyroidism. V gene TRBV11-2 combines with J gene TRBJ2-3, with D possibly matching TRBD2 (6 bases). The sequenced material came from blood. The CDR3 bases are TGTGCCAGCAGCGACCCGGGGGGCACAGATACGCAGTATTTT. It specifies CASSDPGGTDTQYF.